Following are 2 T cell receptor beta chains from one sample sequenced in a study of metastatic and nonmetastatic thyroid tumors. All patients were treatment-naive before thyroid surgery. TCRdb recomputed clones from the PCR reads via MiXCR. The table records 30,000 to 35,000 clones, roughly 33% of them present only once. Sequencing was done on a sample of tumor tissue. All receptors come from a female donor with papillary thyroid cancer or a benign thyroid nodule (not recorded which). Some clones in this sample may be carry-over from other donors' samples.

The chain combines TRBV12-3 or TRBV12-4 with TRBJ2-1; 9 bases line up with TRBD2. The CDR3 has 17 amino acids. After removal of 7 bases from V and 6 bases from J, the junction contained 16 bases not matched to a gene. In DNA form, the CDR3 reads TGTGCCAGCAATATCTACCGCCTAGCGGGACCCACCAATGAGCAGTTCTTC. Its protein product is CASNIYRLAGPTNEQFF.

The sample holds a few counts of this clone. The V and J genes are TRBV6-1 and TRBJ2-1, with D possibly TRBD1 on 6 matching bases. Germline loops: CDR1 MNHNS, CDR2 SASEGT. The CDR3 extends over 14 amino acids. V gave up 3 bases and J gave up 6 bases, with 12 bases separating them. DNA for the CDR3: TGTGCCAGCAGTGATCTGGGGGCCGGCAATGAGCAGTTCTTC. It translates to CASSDLGAGNEQFF.